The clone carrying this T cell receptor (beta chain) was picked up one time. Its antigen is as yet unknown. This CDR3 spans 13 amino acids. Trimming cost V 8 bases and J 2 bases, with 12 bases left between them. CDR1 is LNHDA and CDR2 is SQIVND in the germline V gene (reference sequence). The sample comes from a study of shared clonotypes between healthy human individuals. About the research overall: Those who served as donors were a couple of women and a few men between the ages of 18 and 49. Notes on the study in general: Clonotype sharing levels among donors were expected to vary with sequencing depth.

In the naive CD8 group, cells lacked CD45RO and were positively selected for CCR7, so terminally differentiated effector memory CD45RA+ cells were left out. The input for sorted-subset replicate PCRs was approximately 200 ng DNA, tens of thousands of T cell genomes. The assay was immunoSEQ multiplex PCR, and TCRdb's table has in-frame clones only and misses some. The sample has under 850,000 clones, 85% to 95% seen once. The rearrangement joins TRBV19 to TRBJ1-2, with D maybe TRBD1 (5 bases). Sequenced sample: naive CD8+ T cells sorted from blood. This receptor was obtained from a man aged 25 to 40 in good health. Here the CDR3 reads CASGETANYGYTF. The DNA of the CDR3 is TGTGCCAGTGGTGAGACAGCAAACTATGGCTACACCTTC.